The 23 T cell receptor beta chains given below trace back to one sample, sequenced in a study of blood T cells in healthy people across ages. Combining a sample-barcoded 5' primer with a J-beta primer mix, a second PCR ran for roughly 7 to 12 cycles. TCRdb reanalysed the 5' RACE reads using MiXCR and keeps one entry per CDR3 protein. The data show almost 1 million distinct CDR3 sequences, roughly half seen once. Material: blood. These receptors all stem from a woman aged 60 to 75 in good health.

This clonotype was picked up a small number of times. This sequence joins TRBV25-1 and TRBJ2-1, with D unclear. Germline loops: CDR1 MGHDK, CDR2 SYGVNS. The CDR3 sequence is 13 residues long. With 8 bases removed from V and 4 bases from J, the gap between germline ends came to 12 bases. CDR3 coding DNA: TGTGCCAGCCGCAGACCCGATTACAATGAGCAGTTCTTC. As protein: CASRRPDYNEQFF.

In the case of this clonotype: Given a much more abundant clone one base away, this may be a read error. J is TRBJ2-5 and V is TRBV6-2 or TRBV6-3; 8 nucleotides agree with TRBD1. Per the germline V gene, CDR1 is MNHEY and CDR2 is SVGEGT. The CDR3 extends over 13 amino acids. The CDR3 region has the DNA TGTGCCAGCAGGGGGACAGGACAAGGGACCCAGTACTTC. Protein: CASRGTGQGTQYF.

This clonotype was seen more than once but under ten times. The chain uses TRBV21-1 and TRBJ1-2; whether TRBD1, the table's D call, matches the DNA was not checked. TRBV21-1 represents a pseudogene. The CDR3 extends over 14 amino acids. The CDR3 DNA is TGTGCCAGCAGCAAACCCACAGGGGACTATGGCTACACCTTC. It codes for CASSKPTGDYGYTF.

V and J are TRBV12-3 or TRBV12-4 and TRBJ1-1; D gene uncertain. Trimming took 4 bases from V and 1 from J, leaving 10 bases between them. The CDR3 length is 14 residues. The CDR3 coding sequence is TGTGCCAGCAGTTCCCACAGCCCGAACACTGAAGCTTTCTTT. Translating it yields CASSSHSPNTEAFF.

The V call is TRBV20-1, the J call TRBJ2-6, with a tentative D call TRBD2 (6 bases). Germline V lookup: CDR1 DFQATT, CDR2 SNEGSKA (reference sequence). CDR3 size: 17 residues. V was trimmed by 0 bases and J by 4 bases, leaving 16 bases between them. The CDR3 coding sequence is TGCAGTGCTAGAGATCCGGGCGGGGCCCCCGGGGCCAACGTCCTGACTTTC. It translates to CSARDPGGAPGANVLTF.

The V gene is TRBV28, the J gene TRBJ1-2, with D perhaps TRBD1 (5 bases). Looked up from germline, CDR1 is MDHEN and CDR2 is SYDVKM. V gave up 3 bases and J gave up 1 base, with 15 bases separating them. The length of the CDR3 is 16 residues. The CDR3 nucleotides are TGTGCCAGCAGTTTCAAAAGACAGACGTATAACTATGGCTACACCTTC. The encoded protein is CASSFKRQTYNYGYTF.

This clonotype was recorded once. This chain uses TRBV7-2 with TRBJ2-7; 10 bases line up with TRBD1. After removal of 9 bases from V and 3 bases from J, the junction contained 14 bases not matched to a gene. CDR1 and CDR2 from the germline V gene are SGHTA and FQGNSA. The CDR3 length is 16 residues. CDR3 loop: CASTLPGTGVIYEQYF. CDR3 nucleotides: TGTGCCAGTACCCTACCCGGGACAGGGGTTATCTACGAGCAGTACTTC.

This clonotype was observed a single time. The DNA for the CDR3 is TGTGCCAGCAGTTCTGGGACTAGCGGGAGCGGTGAGCAGTTCTTC. Encoded protein: CASSSGTSGSGEQFF. The V and J genes are TRBV27 and TRBJ2-1, with 14 positions matching TRBD2. V gave up 4 bases and J gave up 9 bases; unmatched junction bases: 5. CDR3 length: 15 residues. The germline gives CDR1 MNHEY, CDR2 SMNVEV (reference sequence).

V is TRBV11-2 and J is TRBJ2-1; 8 nucleotides agree with TRBD2. The V and J ends lost 4 bases and 1 base, in that order; junction bases with no gene match: 9. The CDR3 runs 17 residues. Germline values: CDR1 SGHAT, CDR2 FQNNGV. The CDR3 nucleotides are TGTGCCAGCAGCTCTATAGCGGGGCGGGGGTCCTACAATGAGCAGTTCTTC. Translated: CASSSIAGRGSYNEQFF. Full variable domain (remainder filled in from reference TRBV11-2 and TRBJ2-1): EAGVAQSPRYKIIEKRQSVAFWCNPISGHATLYWYQQILGQGPKLLIQFQNNGVVDDSQLPKDRFSAERLKGVDSTLKIQPAKLEDSAVYLCASSSIAGRGSYNEQFFGPGTRLTVL.

This clonotype was observed many times. The chain carries TRBV20-1 and TRBJ2-7; D is possibly TRBD2 (5 bases). Between the trimmed V and J ends, which lost 1 base and 0 bases, there was a span of 7 bases. Germline V gene data show CDR1 as DFQATT and CDR2 as SNEGSKA (reference sequence). The CDR3 contains 13 residues. The CDR3 protein is CSARAGSSYEQYF. The CDR3 DNA reads as TGCAGTGCTAGAGCGGGAAGCTCCTACGAGCAGTACTTC.

This clonotype appeared a few times. The J gene is TRBJ2-3, the V gene TRBV29-1; weak D call: TRBD1 (6 bases). The CDR3 extends over 11 amino acids. Trimming removed 5 bases at V and 11 bases at J, with 14 bases between. The germline V gene has CDR1 SQVTM and CDR2 ANQGSEA. Here the CDR3 reads CSVQDSRVQYF. CDR3 DNA sequence: TGCAGCGTTCAGGACAGCCGGGTGCAGTATTTT.

This clonotype turned up a few times. This chain uses TRBV7-2 with TRBJ2-7; 8 nucleotides match TRBD2. J gave up 4 bases and V 3 bases, and 5 bases lay outside the gene matches. There are 14 residues in the CDR3. Germline V gene data show CDR1 as SGHTA and CDR2 as FQGNSA. The CDR3 is CASSFAGGGYEQYF. Written as DNA, the CDR3 is TGTGCCAGCAGCTTTGCGGGAGGAGGGTACGAGCAGTACTTC.

This clonotype was seen ten or more times. V is TRBV7-3 and J is TRBJ2-3; D perhaps matches TRBD1 (5 bases). Trimming stripped 3 bases from V and 3 bases from J, with 7 bases between. Germline V gene sequence: CDR1 SGHTA, CDR2 FQGTGA. This CDR3 has 13 residues. CDR3 coding DNA: TGTGCCAGCAGCTTTAAGGGGACAGATACGCAGTATTTT. Its protein product is CASSFKGTDTQYF.

This chain links TRBV7-8 with TRBJ2-1, with a tentative D call TRBD2 (5 bases). This CDR3 has 16 amino acids. The V end was cut by 5 bases, the J end by 0 bases, with 14 bases between. Per germline, CDR1 SGHVS and CDR2 FQNEAQ. CDR3: CASSPRGGRSYNEQFF. The CDR3 DNA reads TGTGCCAGCAGCCCCCGAGGAGGACGCTCCTACAATGAGCAGTTCTTC.

This clonotype was seen a handful of times. The genes are TRBV29-1 and TRBJ2-7; 10 bases agree with TRBD2. In germline, CDR1 is SQVTM, CDR2 ANQGSEA. Unmatched junction bases numbered 7, after V lost 2 bases and J lost 6 bases. The CDR3 loop spans 14 amino acids. The CDR3 DNA is TGCAGCGTTGAATTGGCTAGCGGGAGTCTCGAGCAGTACTTC. This sequence encodes CSVELASGSLEQYF.

The table lists this clonotype with many counts. The chain carries TRBV4-2 and TRBJ2-5; TRBD1 or TRBD2 may be the D gene (5 bases each). Germline V gives CDR1 LGHNA, CDR2 YNFKEQ. The CDR3 has 14 residues. The V end lost 2 bases, the J end lost 5 bases, and 12 bases lay between the germline ends. This chain's CDR3 is CASSQKLGAETQYF. In DNA form, the CDR3 reads TGTGCCAGCAGCCAAAAACTAGGGGCGGAGACCCAGTACTTC.

CDR3 residues: CASSHPRDSLGEQYF. CDR3 nucleotide sequence: TGTGCCAGCAGCCACCCCCGGGACAGCCTTGGAGAGCAGTACTTC. V gene TRBV3-1 combines with J gene TRBJ2-5; 7 bases fit TRBD1. V trimming: 3 bases; J trimming: 11 bases; junction bases outside the gene matches: 15. In germline, CDR1 is LGHDT, CDR2 YNNKEL (reference sequence). This CDR3 has 15 residues.

This clonotype was recorded only once. The chain has TRBV20-1 and TRBJ2-1; D possibly corresponds to TRBD2 (5 bases). V lost 6 bases to trimming and J lost 0 bases, with 15 bases between them. The germline V gene encodes CDR1 DFQATT and CDR2 SNEGSKA (reference sequence). The CDR3 is made up of 15 amino acids. Here the CDR3 reads CSARMFEGSYNEQFF. CDR3 nucleotides: TGCAGTGCAAGGATGTTCGAGGGCTCCTACAATGAGCAGTTCTTC.

This clonotype was seen a single time. The J gene is TRBJ2-3, the V gene TRBV4-1; 8 bases match TRBD2. The CDR3 spans 17 residues. J lost 5 bases, V lost 8 bases, and 18 bases had no gene match. In germline, CDR1 is MGHRA, CDR2 YSYEKL. The CDR3 loop reads CASARGYSGTGLDTQYF. CDR3 bases: TGCGCCAGCGCAAGGGGGTATAGCGGGACGGGTTTAGATACGCAGTATTTT.

The chain is built from TRBV11-2 and TRBJ2-7; TRBD1 aligns across 10 bases. In germline, CDR1 is SGHAT, CDR2 FQNNGV. The CDR3 is 18 amino acids. J gave up 7 bases and V 7 bases, and 22 bases lay outside the gene matches. The CDR3 nucleotides are TGTGCCAGCAACCCTCATCCCTTATTTAGACAGGGGGCTTCGGAGCAGTACTTC. Translating gives CASNPHPLFRQGASEQYF. Full variable domain (outside the CDR3, taken from reference TRBV11-2 and TRBJ2-7): EAGVAQSPRYKIIEKRQSVAFWCNPISGHATLYWYQQILGQGPKLLIQFQNNGVVDDSQLPKDRFSAERLKGVDSTLKIQPAKLEDSAVYLCASNPHPLFRQGASEQYFGPGTRLTVT.

The V call is TRBV27, the J call TRBJ2-7; tentatively, D is TRBD2 (6 bases). Looked up from germline, CDR1 is MNHEY and CDR2 is SMNVEV (reference sequence). The V end lost 5 bases, the J end lost 0 bases, and 17 bases lay between the germline ends. This CDR3 comprises 16 residues. CDR3 bases: TGTGCCAGCAGTCCGTCCGCGGGACGGACCTCCTACGAGCAGTACTTC. As protein: CASSPSAGRTSYEQYF.

The V call is TRBV7-2, the J call TRBJ2-1; possible D gene TRBD2, 5 bases. The CDR3 sequence is 16 residues long. CDR1 is SGHTA and CDR2 is FQGNSA in the germline V gene. The ends were cut back, 4 bases at V and 0 bases at J, with 13 bases in the middle. The CDR3 region is CASSSGGGASYNEQFF. The CDR3 bases are TGTGCCAGCAGCTCAGGAGGCGGAGCCTCCTACAATGAGCAGTTCTTC.

This chain joins TRBV5-6 and TRBJ2-7, with 7 bases fitting TRBD1. The CDR3 has 15 residues. V lost 4 bases to trimming and J lost 0 bases; unmatched junction nucleotides: 7. Germline V lookup: CDR1 SGHDT, CDR2 YYEEEE. The CDR3 loop is CASSRGTAASYEQYF. The CDR3 DNA sequence: TGTGCCAGCAGCAGAGGGACAGCAGCCTCCTACGAGCAGTACTTC.